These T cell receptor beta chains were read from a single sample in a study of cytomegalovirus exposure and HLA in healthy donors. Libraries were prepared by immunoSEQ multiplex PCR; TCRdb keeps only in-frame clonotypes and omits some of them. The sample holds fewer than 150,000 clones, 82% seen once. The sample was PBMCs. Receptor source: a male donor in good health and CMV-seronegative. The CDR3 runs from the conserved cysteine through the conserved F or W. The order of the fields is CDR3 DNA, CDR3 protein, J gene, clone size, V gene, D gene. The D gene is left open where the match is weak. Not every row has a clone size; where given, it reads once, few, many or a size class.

TGTGCCATAAAGGGGCAAGACAATGAGCAGTTCTTC,CAIKGQDNEQFF,TRBJ2-1,-,TRBV2,-
TGTGCCAGCTCCCTCGGAAGCGGGGAATACAATGAGCAGTTCTTC,CASSLGSGEYNEQFF,TRBJ2-1,-,TRBV5-4,TRBD2
TGCAGCGGGCCAAAGGTTAGCGGATTCCCCTACGAGCAGTACTTC,CSGPKVSGFPYEQYF,TRBJ2-7,-,TRBV29-1,-
TGTGCCAGCAGTGAATGGGAGGGGCCCTACGAGCAGTACTTC,CASSEWEGPYEQYF,TRBJ2-7,once,TRBV2,TRBD2
TGTGCCAGCACTCCAGCCTCCGGGACTAGCGGGAGTAAATACTTC,CASTPASGTSGSKYF,TRBJ2-7,-,TRBV6-6,TRBD2
TGTGCCAGCAGTATAGGACAGTTGAGGGGATCACCCCTCCACTTT,CASSIGQLRGSPLHF,TRBJ1-6,-,TRBV2,-
TGCGCCAGCAGCTTGAACAGGGGGCGGGATGAGCAGTTCTTC,CASSLNRGRDEQFF,TRBJ2-1,-,TRBV5-1,TRBD1
TGTGCCAGTAGTAGTTGGACAGGGGCAACCGGGGAGCTGTTTTTT,CASSSWTGATGELFF,TRBJ2-2,-,TRBV19,TRBD1
TGTGCCAGCAGCTCCCCCCGTGCAGGGGATCTCTCTGAAGCTTTCTTT,CASSSPRAGDLSEAFF,TRBJ1-1,-,TRBV7-9,-
TGTGCCAGCACCAACCGGGGACAGATCCCCTACGAGCAGTACTTC,CASTNRGQIPYEQYF,TRBJ2-7,-,TRBV6-6,TRBD1
TGTGCCGCTCGACAGGGGCTGAATCAGCCCCAGCATTTT,CAARQGLNQPQHF,TRBJ1-5,-,TRBV6-5,TRBD1
TGCGCCAGCAGCCAGGATCCGGGACTAGAGACAGATACGCAGTATTTT,CASSQDPGLETDTQYF,TRBJ2-3,-,TRBV4-3,TRBD2
TGTGCCAGCAGCTTAGCGGCTCGGACTTCTGCCGAGCAGTACTTC,CASSLAARTSAEQYF,TRBJ2-7,-,TRBV7-6,-
TGTGCCAGCAGCCTTGACTACGAGCAGTACTTC,CASSLDYEQYF,TRBJ2-7,few,TRBV13,-
TGTGCCAGCAGCCAATCGGCAGGCAGGGTGTACGAGCAGTACTTC,CASSQSAGRVYEQYF,TRBJ2-7,-,TRBV14,-
TGTGCCAGCAGCCCCCGAGGGGCTAGCGGGAAGGACGAGCAGTACTTC,CASSPRGASGKDEQYF,TRBJ2-7,-,TRBV9,TRBD2
TGCGCCAGCAGCTCCACCGGGACACCATACGAGCAGTACTTC,CASSSTGTPYEQYF,TRBJ2-7,once,TRBV5-1,-
TGTGCCTGGAATAATTGGGGGACTTCGACCTACGAGCAGTACTTC,CAWNNWGTSTYEQYF,TRBJ2-7,-,TRBV30,-
TGTGCCAGCAGCACAGGATCGGACACCGGGGAGCTGTTTTTT,CASSTGSDTGELFF,TRBJ2-2,-,TRBV7-3,-
TGTGCCAGTAACAGGGGGGAGGCCGGGGAGCTGTTTTTT,CASNRGEAGELFF,TRBJ2-2,-,TRBV28,TRBD1
TGTGCCAGCAGCCCAGGGACAGGGGGCAATCAGCCCCAGCATTTT,CASSPGTGGNQPQHF,TRBJ1-5,-,TRBV27,TRBD1
TGTGCCAGCAGTGAGGTCTCGGGAGGGCCCGATGAGCAGTTCTTC,CASSEVSGGPDEQFF,TRBJ2-1,-,TRBV6-4,TRBD2
TGTGCCAGCGGTTTGAGGGCCACCGGGGAGCTGTTTTTT,CASGLRATGELFF,TRBJ2-2,few,TRBV7-9,-
TGTGCCAGCAGTTACACCGAAGGGGCAGGGGGTTACGAGCAGTACTTC,CASSYTEGAGGYEQYF,TRBJ2-7,few,TRBV6-5,TRBD1
TGTGCCAGCAGCCCCCAGACTAACCAAACCGGGGAGCTGTTTTTT,CASSPQTNQTGELFF,TRBJ2-2,-,TRBV7-6,-
TGTGCCAGCAGCGTAACAGGATATAGCAATCAGCCCCAGCATTTT,CASSVTGYSNQPQHF,TRBJ1-5,-,TRBV9,-
TGTGCCAGCAGTTTAGGGACAGGGAATTCTGTCACTGAAGCTTTCTTT,CASSLGTGNSVTEAFF,TRBJ1-1,-,TRBV27,TRBD1
TGCGCCAGTATTACCGGGACTAGCGTAACTCAAGAGACCCAGTACTTC,CASITGTSVTQETQYF,TRBJ2-5,-,TRBV5-1,TRBD2
TGTGCCAGCAGCTTAGTACCAGGGTTGACTGAAGCTTTCTTT,CASSLVPGLTEAFF,TRBJ1-1,-,TRBV7-8,-
TGTGCCAGTAGTACTTTTACAGGGGGCATGGACACTGAAGCTTTCTTT,CASSTFTGGMDTEAFF,TRBJ1-1,-,TRBV19,TRBD1
TGTGCCAGCAGTTCATTAGCAGGGGTCCGCCACGAGCAGTACTTC,CASSSLAGVRHEQYF,TRBJ2-7,-,TRBV6-6,-
TGTGCCAGCGCTCGGGACACCAAGAACACTGAAGCTTTCTTT,CASARDTKNTEAFF,TRBJ1-1,-,TRBV28,-
TGCGCCAGCAGGGGGAGGGAAAGCTCCTACAATGAGCAGTTCTTC,CASRGRESSYNEQFF,TRBJ2-1,-,TRBV10-2,TRBD2
TGCGCCAGCAGCCAAGGTCCGGGGGACTTCTCCTACGAGCAGTACTTC,CASSQGPGDFSYEQYF,TRBJ2-7,-,TRBV4-1,-
TGTGCCAGCAGCCTCTCCAGCGGGATTAGCACAGATACGCAGTATTTT,CASSLSSGISTDTQYF,TRBJ2-3,-,TRBV7-2,TRBD2
TGTGCCAGCAGCTTGGCGCTCGACAGGGATGGAGGGAACACCATATATTTT,CASSLALDRDGGNTIYF,TRBJ1-3,-,TRBV5-6,TRBD1
TGTGCCAGCTGGGGCGGGAGTAGCACAGATACGCAGTATTTT,CASWGGSSTDTQYF,TRBJ2-3,once,TRBV9,TRBD2
TGTGCCAGCAGTTACTCGAGAGGCAGGGTTGGCTCACCCCTCCACTTT,CASSYSRGRVGSPLHF,TRBJ1-6,-,TRBV6-5,-
TGTGCCAGCAGCTTAAATGGGGCAAAGGACAGGGTGACTGGTGGCTACACCTTC,CASSLNGAKDRVTGGYTF,TRBJ1-2,-,TRBV11-2,TRBD1
TGTGCCAGCAGCTCTACGCCGGGCGGGGAGCTGTTTTTT,CASSSTPGGELFF,TRBJ2-2,once,TRBV7-9,-